These T cell receptor beta chains were read from a single sample in a study of blood T cell repertoires in COVID-19. Data came from immunoSEQ multiplex PCR; TCRdb stores just in-frame clones and leaves some out. The data hold almost 250,000 clones, with around nine tenths observed a single time. Sequenced sample: PBMCs or T cells enriched from blood (not recorded which). The receptors shown here come from a woman aged 45-60 years who had recovered from COVID-19. Each CDR3 is given with its conserved first and last residue. Fields, in order: clone size, V gene, J gene, D gene, CDR3 protein, CDR3 DNA. The D gene is left open where the match is weak. A row's size may be missing; if present it is once, few, many or a size class.

-	TRBV5-4	TRBJ1-2	TRBD1	CASSLRGQNYGYTF	TGTGCCAGCAGCTTGAGGGGGCAGAACTATGGCTACACCTTC
-	TRBV6-4	TRBJ2-7	TRBD2	CASSDSITSGHILSYEQYF	TGTGCCAGCAGTGACTCGATAACTAGCGGTCATATTCTCTCCTACGAGCAGTACTTC
-	TRBV6-5	TRBJ2-3	TRBD1	CASRLQTGTDTQYF	TGTGCCAGCAGACTCCAGACAGGGACAGATACGCAGTATTTT
-	TRBV7-9	TRBJ2-2	TRBD2	CASSPSQRLAGYTGELFF	TGTGCCAGCAGCCCTAGTCAGAGACTAGCGGGGTACACCGGGGAGCTGTTTTTT
-	TRBV5-1	TRBJ2-1	TRBD1	CASSLRTGSYNEQFF	TGCGCCAGCAGCTTGAGGACAGGGTCGTACAATGAGCAGTTCTTC
-	TRBV7-6	TRBJ2-7	-	CASSLAGARSHEQYF	TGTGCCAGCAGCTTAGCGGGGGCGCGATCCCACGAGCAGTACTTC
-	TRBV19	TRBJ2-7	TRBD1	CASSRETGSSYEQYF	TGTGCCAGTAGTAGAGAGACAGGGAGCTCCTACGAGCAGTACTTC
-	TRBV5-8	TRBJ2-1	-	CASSLDRGEQFF	TGTGCCAGCAGCTTGGACCGCGGGGAGCAGTTCTTC
-	TRBV5-5	TRBJ2-7	-	CASSRQTSDEQYF	TGTGCCAGCAGCCGCCAGACTAGTGACGAGCAGTACTTC
few	TRBV5-1	TRBJ1-6	TRBD1	CASSAGTGNSPLHF	TGCGCCAGCAGCGCCGGGACAGGCAATTCACCCCTCCACTTT
-	TRBV10-3	TRBJ2-3	-	CAIRSAGTTDTQYF	TGTGCCATCAGAAGTGCGGGAACAACAGATACGCAGTATTTT
-	TRBV27	TRBJ2-3	-	CASSLMAARHTQYF	TGTGCCAGCAGTTTAATGGCGGCCCGCCACACGCAGTATTTT
-	TRBV2	TRBJ1-1	-	CASSDSPGVTEAFF	TGTGCCAGCAGCGACTCCCCAGGGGTCACTGAAGCTTTCTTT
-	TRBV19	TRBJ1-1	-	CASSIWAGNTEAFF	TGTGCCAGTAGTATCTGGGCGGGAAACACTGAAGCTTTCTTT
-	TRBV24-1	TRBJ2-7	TRBD2	CATSASGAYEQYF	TGTGCCACCAGTGCTAGCGGTGCCTACGAGCAGTACTTC
-	TRBV15	TRBJ1-1	-	CATSRDAGGWDLNTEAFF	TGTGCCACCAGCAGAGATGCCGGGGGATGGGATTTGAACACTGAAGCTTTCTTT
-	TRBV4-2	TRBJ2-5	-	CASSQYRSEETQYF	TGTGCCAGCAGCCAATATAGAAGTGAGGAGACCCAGTACTTC
few	TRBV12-3/TRBV12-4	TRBJ2-1	-	CASSLSANEQFF	TGTGCCAGCAGTTTAAGCGCCAATGAGCAGTTCTTC
-	TRBV28	TRBJ2-3	TRBD2	CASSPLSSSGLTDTQYF	TGTGCCAGCAGTCCCCTCTCATCTAGCGGACTTACAGATACGCAGTATTTT
-	TRBV7-2	TRBJ2-5	-	CASSLNRRGETQYF	TGTGCCAGCAGCTTAAATCGGCGCGGGGAGACCCAGTACTTC
-	TRBV27	TRBJ2-7	-	CASSPKTGFHEQYF	TGTGCCAGCAGCCCTAAGACAGGCTTCCACGAGCAGTACTTC
-	TRBV4-2	TRBJ1-5	-	CASSPVRSTQPQHF	TGTGCCAGCAGCCCCGTTAGGTCGACACAGCCCCAGCATTTT
-	TRBV27	TRBJ2-7	-	CASRRVYSYEQYF	TGTGCCAGCAGACGAGTATATTCCTACGAGCAGTACTTC
once	TRBV6-6	TRBJ2-7	-	CASRGLLPTYEQYF	TGTGCCAGCAGGGGACTCCTTCCCACCTACGAGCAGTACTTC
-	TRBV9	TRBJ1-1	TRBD1	CASSVGTGSWSATEAFF	TGTGCCAGCAGCGTAGGGACAGGGTCCTGGTCGGCCACTGAAGCTTTCTTT
-	TRBV3-1/TRBV3-2	TRBJ1-1	-	CASGERGIRTEAFF	TGTGCCAGCGGAGAAAGGGGTATCAGGACTGAAGCTTTCTTT
-	TRBV12-3/TRBV12-4	TRBJ1-2	-	CASSRQGTRGYTF	TGTGCCAGCAGTCGGCAGGGGACGAGGGGCTACACCTTC
once	TRBV7-2	TRBJ1-4	-	CASSLVPGGYEWEKLFF	TGTGCCAGCAGCTTAGTTCCGGGGGGGTATGAATGGGAAAAACTGTTTTTT
once	TRBV13	TRBJ2-2	TRBD2	CASSSRTSGRANTGELFF	TGTGCCAGCAGCTCACGGACTAGCGGGAGGGCGAACACCGGGGAGCTGTTTTTT
-	TRBV28	TRBJ2-7	-	CASRIYRESYEQYF	TGTGCCAGCAGAATATACAGGGAATCCTACGAGCAGTACTTC
-	TRBV2	TRBJ1-2	TRBD1	CASRIGGASYTF	TGTGCCAGCAGAATAGGGGGCGCAAGTTACACCTTC
-	TRBV5-5	TRBJ2-1	-	CASSLALNEQFF	TGTGCCAGCAGCTTGGCTCTTAATGAGCAGTTCTTC
-	TRBV7-3	TRBJ2-2	TRBD2	CASSPAGGSSTGELFF	TGTGCCAGCAGCCCGGCGGGCGGGAGTTCGACCGGGGAGCTGTTTTTT
once	TRBV5-1	TRBJ1-1	-	CASTLRGVGNTEAFF	TGCGCCAGCACCCTTCGGGGTGTCGGGAACACTGAAGCTTTCTTT
-	TRBV24-1	TRBJ2-1	TRBD2	CATSDSGGSYNEQFF	TGTGCCACCAGTGATAGCGGGGGCTCCTACAATGAGCAGTTCTTC
-	TRBV7-2	TRBJ2-7	TRBD2	CASSLGSGESYEQYF	TGTGCCAGCAGCTTAGGTAGCGGGGAATCCTACGAGCAGTACTTC
-	TRBV18	TRBJ2-1	-	CASSPGGGQVYNEQFF	TGTGCCAGCTCACCGGGAGGGGGACAGGTTTACAATGAGCAGTTCTTC
-	TRBV5-1	TRBJ1-1	TRBD1	CASRNLGQAVIFF	TGCGCCAGCCGGAATCTTGGACAGGCCGTTATATTCTTT
-	TRBV19	TRBJ2-3	-	CASREGLSTDTQYF	TGTGCCAGTAGGGAGGGCCTAAGCACAGATACGCAGTATTTT
-	TRBV19	TRBJ2-1	-	CASSIIGEQFF	TGTGCCAGTAGTATAATCGGTGAGCAGTTCTTC
once	TRBV21-1	TRBJ2-2	-	CASSIARTSGRLNGELFF	TGTGCCAGCAGCATCGCTCGGACTAGCGGGAGACTTAACGGGGAGCTGTTTTTT
-	TRBV12-3/TRBV12-4	TRBJ1-1	TRBD1	CASSPQGALRAFF	TGTGCCAGCAGTCCCCAGGGGGCATTGAGAGCTTTCTTT
-	TRBV4-2	TRBJ2-1	TRBD2	CASSRGLASNEQFF	TGTGCCAGCAGCCGCGGACTAGCGAGTAATGAGCAGTTCTTC
-	TRBV4-3	TRBJ1-2	TRBD1	CASSQASGQGSLGYTF	TGCGCCAGCAGCCAAGCCTCAGGACAGGGGTCGCTTGGCTACACCTTC
-	TRBV24-1	TRBJ2-1	-	CATSDPRDSLNEQFF	TGTGCCACCAGTGACCCCCGGGACTCCCTCAATGAGCAGTTCTTC
few	TRBV7-9	TRBJ1-3	TRBD1	CASSLGTGSPGNTIYF	TGTGCCAGCAGCTTGGGGACAGGCTCACCTGGAAACACCATATATTTT
-	TRBV28	TRBJ2-1	TRBD1	CASSSDRSTGSYNEQFF	TGTGCCAGCAGTTCGGACAGGTCTACGGGCTCCTACAATGAGCAGTTCTTC
-	TRBV27	TRBJ1-4	-	CASRDRESKKLFF	TGTGCCAGCAGGGACAGAGAATCGAAAAAACTGTTTTTT
-	TRBV28	TRBJ2-7	-	CASSLDLWIAYEQYF	TGTGCCAGCAGTTTGGATCTCTGGATAGCGTACGAGCAGTACTTC
-	TRBV3-1/TRBV3-2	TRBJ2-2	-	CASSRGQNTGELFF	TGTGCCAGCAGCCGGGGACAGAACACCGGGGAGCTGTTTTTT
-	TRBV28	TRBJ2-2	-	CASSSTRGFTGELFF	TGTGCCAGCAGTTCCACCAGGGGATTCACCGGGGAGCTGTTTTTT
once	TRBV19	TRBJ2-1	TRBD2	CASSFTSGLYNEQFF	TGTGCCAGTAGTTTTACTAGCGGACTTTACAATGAGCAGTTCTTC
once	TRBV4-1	TRBJ2-5	TRBD2	CASSQTSGSYQETQYF	TGCGCCAGCAGCCAGACTAGCGGGAGCTATCAAGAGACCCAGTACTTC
-	TRBV19	TRBJ2-1	-	CASTPRGEGGEQFF	TGTGCCAGTACCCCTAGGGGGGAGGGTGGTGAGCAGTTCTTC
-	TRBV7-3	TRBJ2-1	TRBD2	CASSPTGLAGIEQFF	TGTGCCAGCAGCCCTACAGGACTAGCGGGTATAGAGCAGTTCTTC